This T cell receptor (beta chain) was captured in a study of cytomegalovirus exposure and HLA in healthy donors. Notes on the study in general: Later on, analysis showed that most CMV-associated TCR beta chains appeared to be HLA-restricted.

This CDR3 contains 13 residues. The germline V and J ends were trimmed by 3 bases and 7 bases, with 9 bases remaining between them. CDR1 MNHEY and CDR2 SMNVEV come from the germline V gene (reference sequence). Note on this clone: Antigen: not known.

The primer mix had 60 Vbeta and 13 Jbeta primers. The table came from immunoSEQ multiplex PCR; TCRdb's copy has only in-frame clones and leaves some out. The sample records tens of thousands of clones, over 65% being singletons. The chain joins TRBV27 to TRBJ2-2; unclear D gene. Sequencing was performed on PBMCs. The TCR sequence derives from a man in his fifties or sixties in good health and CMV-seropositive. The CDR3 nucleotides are TGTGCCAGCAGTTTTCAGGCCGTCGGGGAGCTGTTTTTT. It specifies CASSFQAVGELFF.